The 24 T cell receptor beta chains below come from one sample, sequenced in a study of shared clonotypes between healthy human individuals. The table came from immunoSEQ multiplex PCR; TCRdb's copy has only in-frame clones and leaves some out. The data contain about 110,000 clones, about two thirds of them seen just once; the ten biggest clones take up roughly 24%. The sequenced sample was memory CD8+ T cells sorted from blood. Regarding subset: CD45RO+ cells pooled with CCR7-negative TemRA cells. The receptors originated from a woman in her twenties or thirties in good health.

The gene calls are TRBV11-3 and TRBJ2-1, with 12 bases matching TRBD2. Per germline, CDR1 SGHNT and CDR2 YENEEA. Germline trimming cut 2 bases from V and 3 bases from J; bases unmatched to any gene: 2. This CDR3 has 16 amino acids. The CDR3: CASSLRLAGDYNEQFF. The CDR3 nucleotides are TGTGCCAGCAGCTTAAGACTAGCGGGAGACTACAATGAGCAGTTCTTC.

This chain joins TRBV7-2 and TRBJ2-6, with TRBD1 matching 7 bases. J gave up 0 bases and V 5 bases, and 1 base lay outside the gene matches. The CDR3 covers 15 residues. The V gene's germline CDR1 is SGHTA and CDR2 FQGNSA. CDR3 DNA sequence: TGTGCCAGCAGCCGACAGGGCTCTGGGGCCAACGTCCTGACTTTC. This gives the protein CASSRQGSGANVLTF.

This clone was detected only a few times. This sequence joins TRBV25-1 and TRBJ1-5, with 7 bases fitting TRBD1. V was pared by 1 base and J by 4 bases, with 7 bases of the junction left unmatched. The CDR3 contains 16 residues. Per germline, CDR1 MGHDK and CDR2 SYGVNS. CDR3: CASSESRQGVNQPQHF. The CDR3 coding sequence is TGTGCCAGCAGTGAATCTCGGCAGGGGGTGAATCAGCCCCAGCATTTT.

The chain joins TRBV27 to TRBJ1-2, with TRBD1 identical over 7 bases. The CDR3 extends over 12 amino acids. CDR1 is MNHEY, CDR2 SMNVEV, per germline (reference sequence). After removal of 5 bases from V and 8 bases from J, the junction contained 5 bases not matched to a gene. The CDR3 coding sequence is TGTGCCAGCAGTCCAGGGGGGAAGGGCTACACCTTC. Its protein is CASSPGGKGYTF.

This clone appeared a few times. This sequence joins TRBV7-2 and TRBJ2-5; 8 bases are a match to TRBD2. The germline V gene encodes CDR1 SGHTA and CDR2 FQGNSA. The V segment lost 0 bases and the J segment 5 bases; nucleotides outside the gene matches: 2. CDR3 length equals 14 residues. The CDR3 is CASSLALAGETQYF. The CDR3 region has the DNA TGTGCCAGCAGCTTAGCCCTAGCGGGCGAGACCCAGTACTTC.

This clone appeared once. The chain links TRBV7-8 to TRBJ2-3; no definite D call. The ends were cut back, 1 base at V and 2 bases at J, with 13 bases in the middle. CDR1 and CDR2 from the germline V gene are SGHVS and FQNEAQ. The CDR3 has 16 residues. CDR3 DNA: TGTGCCAGCAGCTTAGGGGTCTATGCATTCACAGATACGCAGTATTTT. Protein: CASSLGVYAFTDTQYF.

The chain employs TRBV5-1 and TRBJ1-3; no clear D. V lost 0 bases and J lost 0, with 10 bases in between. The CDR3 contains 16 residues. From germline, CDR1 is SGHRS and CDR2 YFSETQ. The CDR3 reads CASSLAVASSGNTIYF. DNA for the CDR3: TGCGCCAGCAGCTTGGCCGTGGCAAGCTCTGGAAACACCATATATTTT.

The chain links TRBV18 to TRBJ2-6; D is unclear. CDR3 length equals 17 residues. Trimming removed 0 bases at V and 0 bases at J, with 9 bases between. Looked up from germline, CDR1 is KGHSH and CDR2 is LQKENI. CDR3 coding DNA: TGTGCCAGCTCACCACCTCGCCAGAGCTCTGGGGCCAACGTCCTGACTTTC. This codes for CASSPPRQSSGANVLTF.

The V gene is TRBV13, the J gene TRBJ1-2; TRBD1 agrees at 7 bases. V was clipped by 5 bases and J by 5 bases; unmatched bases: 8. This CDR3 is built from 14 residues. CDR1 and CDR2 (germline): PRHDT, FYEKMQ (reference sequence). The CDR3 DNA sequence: TGTGCCAGCAGCGCGGGACAGTGGGAGTATGGCTACACCTTC. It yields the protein CASSAGQWEYGYTF.

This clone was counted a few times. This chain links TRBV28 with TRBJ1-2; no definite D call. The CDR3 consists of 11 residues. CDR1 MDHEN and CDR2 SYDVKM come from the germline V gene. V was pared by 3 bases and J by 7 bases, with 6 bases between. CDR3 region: CASSFGRGYTF. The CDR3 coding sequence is TGTGCCAGCAGTTTCGGCCGTGGCTACACCTTC.

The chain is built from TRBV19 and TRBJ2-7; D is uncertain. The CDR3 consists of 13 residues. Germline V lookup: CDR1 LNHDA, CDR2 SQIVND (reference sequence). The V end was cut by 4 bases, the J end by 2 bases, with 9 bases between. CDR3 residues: CASSTARAYEQYF. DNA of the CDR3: TGTGCCAGTAGTACCGCTAGAGCCTACGAGCAGTACTTC.

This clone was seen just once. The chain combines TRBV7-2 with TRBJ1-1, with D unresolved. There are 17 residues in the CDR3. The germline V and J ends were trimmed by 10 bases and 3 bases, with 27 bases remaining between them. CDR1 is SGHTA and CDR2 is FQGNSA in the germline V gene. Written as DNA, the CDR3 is TGTGCCACCACCTTTTCTTCTCCCACCTTTTGGTACACTGAAGCTTTCTTT. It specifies CATTFSSPTFWYTEAFF.

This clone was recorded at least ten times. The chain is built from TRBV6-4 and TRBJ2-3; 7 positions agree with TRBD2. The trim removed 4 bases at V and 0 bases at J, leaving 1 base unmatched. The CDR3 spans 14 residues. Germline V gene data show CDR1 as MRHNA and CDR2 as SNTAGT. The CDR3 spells CASSGSGSTDTQYF. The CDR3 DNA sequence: TGTGCCAGCAGTGGTAGCGGGAGCACAGATACGCAGTATTTT.

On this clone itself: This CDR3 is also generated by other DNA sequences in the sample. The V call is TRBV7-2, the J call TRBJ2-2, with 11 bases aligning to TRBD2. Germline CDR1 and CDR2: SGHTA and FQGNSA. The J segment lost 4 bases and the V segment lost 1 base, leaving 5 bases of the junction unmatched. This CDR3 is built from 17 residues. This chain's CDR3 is CASSLVGLAGGTGELFF. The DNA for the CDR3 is TGTGCCAGCAGCTTAGTGGGGCTAGCGGGAGGCACCGGGGAGCTGTTTTTT.

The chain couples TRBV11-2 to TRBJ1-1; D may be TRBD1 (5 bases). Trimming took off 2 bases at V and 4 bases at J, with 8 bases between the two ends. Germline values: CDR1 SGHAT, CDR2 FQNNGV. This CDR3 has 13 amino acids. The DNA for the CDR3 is TGTGCCAGCAGCTTAACGGGGGGCACTGAAGCTTTCTTT. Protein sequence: CASSLTGGTEAFF.

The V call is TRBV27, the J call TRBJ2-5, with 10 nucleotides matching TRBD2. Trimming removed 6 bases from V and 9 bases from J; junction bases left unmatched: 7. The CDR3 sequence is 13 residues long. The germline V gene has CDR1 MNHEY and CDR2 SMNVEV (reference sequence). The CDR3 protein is CASRDIGLAAQYF. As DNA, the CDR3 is TGTGCCAGCAGAGATATCGGACTAGCGGCCCAGTACTTC.

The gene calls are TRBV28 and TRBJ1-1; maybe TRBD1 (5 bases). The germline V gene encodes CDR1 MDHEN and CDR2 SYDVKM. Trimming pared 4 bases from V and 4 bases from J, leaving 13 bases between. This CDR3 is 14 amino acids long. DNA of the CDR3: TGTGCCAGCAGTTCTGGCGGGGGACCCACTGAAGCTTTCTTT. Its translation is CASSSGGGPTEAFF.

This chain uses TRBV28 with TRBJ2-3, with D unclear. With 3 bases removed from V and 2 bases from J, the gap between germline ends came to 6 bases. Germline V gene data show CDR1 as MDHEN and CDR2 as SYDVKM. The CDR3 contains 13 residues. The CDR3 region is CASSFFPTDTQYF. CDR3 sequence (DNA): TGTGCCAGCAGTTTCTTCCCCACAGATACGCAGTATTTT.

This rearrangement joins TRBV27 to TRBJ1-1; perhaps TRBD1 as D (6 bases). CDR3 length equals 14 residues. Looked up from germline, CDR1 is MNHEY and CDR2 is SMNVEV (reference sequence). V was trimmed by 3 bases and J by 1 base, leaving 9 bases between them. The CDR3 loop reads CASSLNRANTEAFF. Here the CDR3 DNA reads TGTGCCAGCAGTTTGAACAGGGCGAACACTGAAGCTTTCTTT.

CDR3 loop: CASTTSDSYEQYF. The CDR3, as DNA: TGTGCCAGTACTACTAGCGACTCCTACGAGCAGTACTTC. The chain links TRBV19 to TRBJ2-7; TRBD2 agrees at 7 bases. From germline, CDR1 is LNHDA and CDR2 SQIVND (reference sequence). V shed 7 bases and J 0 bases; nucleotides not matched to a gene: 3. The CDR3 spans 13 residues.

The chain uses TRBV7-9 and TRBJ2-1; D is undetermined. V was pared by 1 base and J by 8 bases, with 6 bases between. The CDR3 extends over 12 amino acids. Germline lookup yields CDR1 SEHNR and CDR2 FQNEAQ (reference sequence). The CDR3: CASSLGRDEQFF. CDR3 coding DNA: TGTGCCAGCAGCTTAGGCCGGGATGAGCAGTTCTTC.

DNA of the CDR3: TGTGCCAGCAGCCCCAGGGGTGGGGGAACAGATACGCAGTATTTT. Its translation is CASSPRGGGTDTQYF. The chain carries TRBV5-6 and TRBJ2-3; a possible D gene is TRBD1 (6 bases). CDR3 length: 15 residues. Per the germline V gene, CDR1 is SGHDT and CDR2 is YYEEEE. V was trimmed by 4 bases and J by 3 bases, leaving 15 bases between them.

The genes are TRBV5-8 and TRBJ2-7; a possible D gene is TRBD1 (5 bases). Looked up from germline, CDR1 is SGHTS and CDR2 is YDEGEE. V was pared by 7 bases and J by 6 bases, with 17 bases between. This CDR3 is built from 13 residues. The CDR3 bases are TGTGCCAGCTTCCGCCCGGCAGGGCGCGAGCAGTACTTC. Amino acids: CASFRPAGREQYF.

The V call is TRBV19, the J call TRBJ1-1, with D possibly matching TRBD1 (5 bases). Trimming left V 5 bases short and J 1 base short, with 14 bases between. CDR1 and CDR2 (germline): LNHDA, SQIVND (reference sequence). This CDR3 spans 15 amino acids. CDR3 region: CASSQGLYSNTEAFF. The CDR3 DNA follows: TGTGCCAGTAGTCAGGGCTTATATTCGAACACTGAAGCTTTCTTT.